The next 22 T cell receptor beta chains were all read from a single sample in a study of Ad26.COV2.S vaccination and SARS-CoV-2 variants. Treatment reported: about 20 received Ad26.COV2.S at low or high dose, single or two shots; 5 received placebo; per-sample allocation not given. The samples date from day 63 after the first vaccine or placebo injection. This table comes from immunoSEQ multiplex PCR, and its TCRdb copy is limited to in-frame clones, with some not included. The sample has almost 400,000 clones; about 88% are singletons. Sequencing was performed on peripheral blood, taken in a trial of Ad26.COV2.S vaccine versus placebo. These receptors were collected from a person aged 18-60 years who received the Ad26.COV2.S COVID-19 vaccine or a placebo.

This rearrangement joins TRBV12-3 or TRBV12-4 to TRBJ2-6; D gene uncertain. V lost 5 bases, J lost 4 bases, and 3 bases lay in between. This CDR3 spans 12 amino acids. The CDR3 sequence is CASSRGANVLTF. DNA of the CDR3: TGTGCCAGCAGTCGAGGGGCCAACGTCCTGACTTTC.

V gene TRBV5-4 combines with J gene TRBJ1-2; TRBD1 matches 8 bases. Germline lookup yields CDR1 SGHNT and CDR2 YYREEE (reference sequence). The V segment lost 3 bases and the J segment 4 bases; nucleotides outside the gene matches: 11. The CDR3 is made up of 16 amino acids. The CDR3 sequence: CASSSGQGLTTYGYTF. As DNA, the CDR3 is TGTGCCAGCAGCTCCGGACAGGGTTTAACAACCTATGGCTACACCTTC.

J is TRBJ2-1 and V is TRBV2; the match to TRBD2 covers 13 bases. Germline assignment: CDR1 SNHLY and CDR2 FYNNEI. V dropped 4 bases and J dropped 13; count of bases not matched to a gene: 4. CDR3 size: 13 residues. The chain's CDR3 is CASSGTSGSSQFF. CDR3 in DNA: TGTGCCAGCAGTGGGACTAGCGGGAGTTCTCAGTTCTTC. Variable domain in full (rest from reference TRBV2 and TRBJ2-1): EPEVTQTPSHQVTQMGQEVILRCVPISNHLYFYWYRQILGQKVEFLVSFYNNEISEKSEIFDDQFSVERPDGSNFTLKIRSTKLEDSAMYFCASSGTSGSSQFFGPGTRLTVL.

The CDR3 nucleotides read TGTGCCAGCACCCACCGATCCTTAGCGGGCAATGAGCAGTTCTTC. The encoded protein is CASTHRSLAGNEQFF. The gene calls are TRBV3-1 (or the pseudogene TRBV3-2) and TRBJ2-1, with 7 positions matching TRBD2. The V and J ends lost 7 bases and 6 bases, in that order; junction bases with no gene match: 12. In germline, CDR1 is LGHDT, CDR2 YNNKEL (reference sequence). This CDR3 is 15 amino acids long.

Only one count was recorded for this clone. The chain carries TRBV27 and TRBJ1-1, with D possibly TRBD1 on 5 matching bases. CDR1 MNHEY and CDR2 SMNVEV come from the germline V gene (reference sequence). The V end was cut by 7 bases, the J end by 4 bases, with 22 bases between. The CDR3 runs to 16 residues. Here the CDR3 DNA reads TGTGCCAGCACTCCCAACGTGGTGACGGGGGGCACTGAAGCTTTCTTT. The encoded protein is CASTPNVVTGGTEAFF.

The chain uses TRBV11-3 and TRBJ2-7; D remains ambiguous. V lost 1 base and J lost 2, with 6 bases in between. Per the germline V gene, CDR1 is SGHNT and CDR2 is YENEEA. The CDR3 runs 13 residues. The CDR3 loop is CASSLVQTYEQYF. DNA of the CDR3: TGTGCCAGCAGCTTAGTACAGACCTACGAGCAGTACTTC.

This clone was found a few times. This rearrangement joins TRBV29-1 to TRBJ2-4; 10 bases line up with TRBD1. The CDR3 is made up of 13 amino acids. V lost 6 bases to trimming and J lost 6 bases; unmatched junction nucleotides: 5. From germline, CDR1 is SQVTM and CDR2 ANQGSEA. The CDR3 DNA is TGCAGCGTGGCGGACAGGGGGTTAAACATTCAGTACTTC. It yields the protein CSVADRGLNIQYF.

The rearrangement links TRBV7-3 to TRBJ2-3, with 7 bases matching TRBD1. Germline trimming cut 5 bases from V and 0 bases from J; bases unmatched to any gene: 8. Germline V gene data show CDR1 as SGHTA and CDR2 as FQGTGA. The CDR3 has 16 residues. CDR3 sequence (DNA): TGTGCCAGCAGCCCCCTAGGGGGCGGGAGCACAGATACGCAGTATTTT. Protein: CASSPLGGGSTDTQYF.

This clone has a single count. The J gene is TRBJ2-1, the V gene TRBV7-3; possibly TRBD1 or TRBD2 for D (5 bases each). The V and J ends lost 5 bases and 9 bases respectively, with 17 bases between them. Germline V gene sequence: CDR1 SGHTA, CDR2 FQGTGA. The CDR3 spans 14 residues. The CDR3 DNA follows: TGTGCCAGCAGCCCCCGGGGCCAAGGCGGTGAGCAGTTCTTC. Its protein is CASSPRGQGGEQFF.

This chain connects TRBV7-2 to TRBJ2-7; D possibly corresponds to TRBD2 (5 bases). This CDR3 is 12 amino acids long. Germline V CDR1 and CDR2: SGHTA, FQGNSA. V was shortened by 5 bases and J by 7 bases, with 12 bases between the two germline ends. CDR3 protein: CASSPGLWEQYF. Here the CDR3 DNA reads TGTGCCAGCAGCCCCGGACTTTGGGAGCAGTACTTC.

The gene calls are TRBV11-2 and TRBJ1-4; TRBD1 matches at 10 bases. The CDR3 covers 15 residues. J lost 8 bases, V lost 5 bases, and 8 bases had no gene match. The germline V gene encodes CDR1 SGHAT and CDR2 FQNNGV. For the CDR3, the DNA is TGTGCCAGCAGCACATATGACAGGGGGCGCGAAAAACTGTTTTTT. Translation: CASSTYDRGREKLFF. Together with reference TRBV11-2 and TRBJ1-4, the CDR3 gives the full variable domain: EAGVAQSPRYKIIEKRQSVAFWCNPISGHATLYWYQQILGQGPKLLIQFQNNGVVDDSQLPKDRFSAERLKGVDSTLKIQPAKLEDSAVYLCASSTYDRGREKLFFGSGTQLSVL.

V is TRBV28 and J is TRBJ1-1; 7 positions match TRBD1. Per the germline V gene, CDR1 is MDHEN and CDR2 is SYDVKM. This CDR3 is 15 amino acids long. V shed 0 bases and J 11 bases; nucleotides not matched to a gene: 12. The CDR3 DNA is TGTGCCAGCAGTTTATGGGGGACAGCCTCCTTTGGGGCTTTCTTT. Its protein product is CASSLWGTASFGAFF.

The chain has TRBV4-1 and TRBJ2-1, with D possibly being TRBD2 (5 bases). The V end lost 5 bases, the J end lost 8 bases, and 7 bases lay between the germline ends. The germline gives CDR1 MGHRA, CDR2 YSYEKL. CDR3 size: 11 residues. In DNA form, the CDR3 reads TGCGCCAGCAGCTCTAGCTATGAGCAGTTCTTC. This translates into CASSSSYEQFF.

The chain recombines TRBV27 with TRBJ2-5; TRBD1 matches at 8 bases. CDR3 length equals 16 residues. CDR1 and CDR2 from the germline V gene are MNHEY and SMNVEV (reference sequence). The ends lost 1 base at V and 4 bases at J; junction bases unmatched: 8. CDR3 sequence: CASSLLPQGVSETQYF. The CDR3 bases are TGTGCCAGCAGTTTATTACCACAGGGGGTTTCAGAGACCCAGTACTTC.

The V call is TRBV5-1, the J call TRBJ2-5, with 11 bases lining up with TRBD1. This CDR3 is 16 amino acids long. V lost 4 bases to trimming and J lost 5 bases; unmatched junction nucleotides: 10. Germline loops: CDR1 SGHRS, CDR2 YFSETQ. The CDR3, as DNA: TGCGCCAGCAGCCCGGACAGGGGGCGAATCGGGGAGACCCAGTACTTC. Amino acid sequence: CASSPDRGRIGETQYF.

CDR3 DNA: TGCGCCAGCAGCCTGGGCTCAGGGTTGGACCAAGAGACCCAGTACTTC. Translation: CASSLGSGLDQETQYF. This rearrangement joins TRBV5-1 to TRBJ2-5; a weak D match, TRBD1 (5 bases). V shed 4 bases and J shed 0 bases, with 16 bases lying between them. From germline, CDR1 is SGHRS and CDR2 YFSETQ. The CDR3 spans 16 residues.

CDR3 nucleotides: TGTGCCAGCAGTTACTCGACTCAGGGGAACGAGCAGTACTTC. Encoded protein: CASSYSTQGNEQYF. This chain connects TRBV6-5 to TRBJ2-7; perhaps TRBD1 as D (6 bases). CDR1 and CDR2 (germline): MNHEY, SVGAGI. This CDR3 spans 14 amino acids. V was trimmed by 0 bases and J by 5 bases, leaving 11 bases between them.

The chain joins TRBV29-1 to TRBJ2-5; perhaps D is TRBD1 or TRBD2 (6 bases each). The CDR3 is 13 residues long. Trimming pared 4 bases from V and 5 bases from J, leaving 14 bases between. Germline-derived CDR1 and CDR2 are SQVTM and ANQGSEA. CDR3 bases: TGCAGCGTTGGTTGGGGGGCGAAGGAGACCCAGTACTTC. It yields the protein CSVGWGAKETQYF.

The chain employs TRBV6-6 and TRBJ1-5, with 9 bases matching TRBD1. The CDR3 is made up of 16 amino acids. CDR1 and CDR2 (germline): MNHNY, SVGAGI (reference sequence). The V segment lost 6 bases and the J segment 6 bases; nucleotides outside the gene matches: 12. CDR3 nucleotide sequence: TGTGCCAGCAGCCGATACGGGGGACAGGGTGGTCAGCCCCAGCATTTT. It yields the protein CASSRYGGQGGQPQHF.

The rearrangement uses TRBV5-4 and TRBJ1-6; a possible D gene is TRBD1 (6 bases). The CDR3 length is 15 residues. V shed 3 bases and J shed 10 bases, with 17 bases lying between them. Germline lookup yields CDR1 SGHNT and CDR2 YYREEE (reference sequence). CDR3 loop: CASSSAGAEGSPLHF. CDR3 nucleotide sequence: TGTGCCAGCAGCTCCGCAGGGGCAGAGGGGTCACCCCTCCACTTT.

The chain combines TRBV11-3 with TRBJ2-1; 10 bases fit TRBD2. The CDR3 is 14 amino acids. CDR1 is SGHNT and CDR2 is YENEEA in the germline V gene. V gave up 8 bases and J gave up 7 bases; unmatched junction bases: 8. The CDR3, as DNA: TGTGCCAGCGGCGCTAGCGGGAGCTGGAATGAGCAGTTCTTC. Protein: CASGASGSWNEQFF.

V is TRBV6-2 or TRBV6-3 and J is TRBJ2-7; D is ambiguous. Trimming cost V 5 bases and J 4 bases, with 18 bases left between them. The CDR3 is 15 residues long. Germline V gene data show CDR1 as MNHEY and CDR2 as SVGEGT. This chain's CDR3 is CASSRATRLEYEQYF. The CDR3 DNA follows: TGTGCCAGCAGTAGGGCCACGCGGTTAGAGTACGAGCAGTACTTC.